What follows is one T cell receptor (beta chain) and its context. The source of the sample is a study of CDR3 diversity in severe acne. TCRdb reprocessed the PCR reads with MiXCR, giving one entry per CDR3 protein. The top ten hold 9.5% to 15% of the sample, which has roughly 100,000 distinct CDR3 sequences, 45% to 60% seen once. From germline, CDR1 is DFQATT and CDR2 SNEGSKA (reference sequence). Trimming at V came to 4 bases and at J to 5 bases, leaving 8 bases not matched to a gene. The CDR3 has 16 residues. Sequenced input: blood. This chain connects TRBV20-1 to TRBJ2-1, with 13 positions matching TRBD2. The sequence was obtained from a male donor with acne. For the CDR3, the DNA is TGCAGTGCTACCCACTGGGGACTAGCGGGGAACAATGAGCAGTTCTTC. Translating gives CSATHWGLAGNNEQFF.